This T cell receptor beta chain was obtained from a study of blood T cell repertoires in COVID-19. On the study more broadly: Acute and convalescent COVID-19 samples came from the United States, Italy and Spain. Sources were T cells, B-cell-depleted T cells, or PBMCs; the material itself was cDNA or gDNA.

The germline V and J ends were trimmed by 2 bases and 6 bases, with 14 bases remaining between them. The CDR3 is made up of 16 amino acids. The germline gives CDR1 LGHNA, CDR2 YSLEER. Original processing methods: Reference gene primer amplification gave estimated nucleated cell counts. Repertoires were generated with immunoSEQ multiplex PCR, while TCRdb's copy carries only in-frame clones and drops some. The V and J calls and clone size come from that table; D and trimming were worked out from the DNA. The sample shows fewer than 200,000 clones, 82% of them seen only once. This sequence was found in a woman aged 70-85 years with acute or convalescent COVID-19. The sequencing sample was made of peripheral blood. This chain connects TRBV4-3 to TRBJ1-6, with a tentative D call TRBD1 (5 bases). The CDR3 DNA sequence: TGCGCCAGCAGCCAATCCACCAGGGTGGCTAATTCACCCCTCCACTTT. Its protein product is CASSQSTRVANSPLHF.